Listed below are T cell receptor beta chains from one sample, sequenced in a study of early T cells in non-severe SARS-CoV-2 infection. MiXCR, run by TCRdb on the 5' RACE reads, gives a single entry per CDR3 protein. The data show about 100,000 distinct CDR3 sequences, with about 12% seen just once and about 2% held by the top ten. Sequencing was done on a sample of whole blood. These receptors came from an adult who was a healthcare worker with PCR-confirmed SARS-CoV-2 infection or an uninfected control (not recorded which). The CDR3 runs from the conserved cysteine through the conserved F or W. The order of the fields is CDR3 protein, CDR3 DNA, D gene, J gene, clone size, V gene. A D gene is named only where the DNA matches it firmly. Clone size is stated in some rows and not others, as once, few, many or a class when expanded.

CATSDPRTGPTGELFF TGTGCCACCAGTGATCCAAGGACAGGCCCCACCGGGGAGCTGTTTTTT TRBD1 TRBJ2-2 many TRBV24-1
CASSRGQDTEAFF TGTGCCAGCTCTCGGGGGCAGGACACTGAAGCTTTCTTT . TRBJ1-1 many TRBV18
CASSPQGSGNQPQHF TGTGCCAGCAGCCCCCAGGGGTCGGGCAATCAGCCCCAGCATTTT . TRBJ1-5 few TRBV7-9
CASSRRGTSGGAYEQYF TGTGCCAGCAGCCGGAGAGGGACTAGCGGGGGGGCCTACGAGCAGTACTTC TRBD2 TRBJ2-7 many TRBV7-2
CASSPAALPNTGELFF TGTGCCAGCAGCCCAGCCGCACTACCTAACACCGGGGAGCTGTTTTTT . TRBJ2-2 . TRBV14
CASSLVPGMGYTF TGCGCCAGCAGCTTGGTCCCAGGCATGGGCTACACCTTC . TRBJ1-2 many TRBV5-1
CASSRLAGESRGIAKNIQYF TGCGCCAGCAGTCGCCTAGCGGGGGAGTCGCGGGGGATAGCCAAAAACATTCAGTACTTC TRBD2 TRBJ2-4 many TRBV10-2
CSVHGQAGTEAFF TGCAGCGTTCACGGGCAGGCGGGCACTGAAGCTTTCTTT . TRBJ1-1 . TRBV29-1
CSVGKQTNYGYTF TGCAGCGTTGGGAAGCAGACTAACTATGGCTACACCTTC . TRBJ1-2 few TRBV29-1
CASRGRGDTQYF TGTGCCAGCAGGGGCCGAGGAGATACGCAGTATTTT . TRBJ2-3 many TRBV2